This T cell receptor (beta chain) comes out of a study of T cell responses to AZD1222 COVID-19 vaccine. A single count supports this clone. Its antigen is still unknown. Trimming took off 1 base at V and 5 bases at J, with 14 bases between the two ends. Germline assignment: CDR1 SGHTA and CDR2 FQGNSA. The CDR3 is 15 residues long. Sequencing was performed with immunoSEQ multiplex PCR; in TCRdb, only in-frame clones are kept and a portion is missing. The sample consists of around 91,000 clones, 70% to 90% of them appearing once. Whole-study findings and limits: Just a handful of AZD1222 recipients tested seropositive at baseline.

The chain is built from TRBV7-2 and TRBJ1-1; D is ambiguous. The source is an adult in good health. The sequenced sample was peripheral blood, obtained on day 0 of AZD1222 vaccination. In nucleotides, the CDR3 is TGTGCCAGCAGCTTAGATTCCCCGGGGAGGACTGAAGCTTTCTTT. It translates to CASSLDSPGRTEAFF.